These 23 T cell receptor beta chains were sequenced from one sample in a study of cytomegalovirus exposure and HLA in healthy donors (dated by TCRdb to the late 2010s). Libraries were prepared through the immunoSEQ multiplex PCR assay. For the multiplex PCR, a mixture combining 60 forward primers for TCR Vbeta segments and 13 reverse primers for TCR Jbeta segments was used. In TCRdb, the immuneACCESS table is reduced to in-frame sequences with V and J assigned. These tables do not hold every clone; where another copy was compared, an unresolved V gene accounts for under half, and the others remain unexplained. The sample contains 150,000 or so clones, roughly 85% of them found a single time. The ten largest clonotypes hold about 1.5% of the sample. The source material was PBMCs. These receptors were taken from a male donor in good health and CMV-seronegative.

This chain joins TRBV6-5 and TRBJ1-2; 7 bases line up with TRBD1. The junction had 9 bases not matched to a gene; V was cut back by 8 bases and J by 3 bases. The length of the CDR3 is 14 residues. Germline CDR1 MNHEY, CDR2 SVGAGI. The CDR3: CASGQTGRYYGYTF. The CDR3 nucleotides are TGTGCCAGCGGTCAGACAGGGCGATACTATGGCTACACCTTC.

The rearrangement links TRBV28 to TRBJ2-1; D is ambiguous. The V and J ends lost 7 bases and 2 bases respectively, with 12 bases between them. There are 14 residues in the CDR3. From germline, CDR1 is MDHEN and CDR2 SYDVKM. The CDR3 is CASTQLPTYNEQFF. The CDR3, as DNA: TGTGCCAGCACGCAACTGCCCACCTACAATGAGCAGTTCTTC.

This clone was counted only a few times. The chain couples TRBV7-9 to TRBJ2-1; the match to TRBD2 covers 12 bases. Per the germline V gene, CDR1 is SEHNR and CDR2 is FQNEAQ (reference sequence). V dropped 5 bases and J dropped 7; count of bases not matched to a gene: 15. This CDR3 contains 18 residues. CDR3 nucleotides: TGTGCCAGCAGCCACCCCCGACTAGCGGGGGTCTCCGCGAATGAGCAGTTCTTC. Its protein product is CASSHPRLAGVSANEQFF. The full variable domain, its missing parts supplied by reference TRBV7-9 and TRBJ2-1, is DTGVSQNPRHKITKRGQNVTFRCDPISEHNRLYWYRQTLGQGPEFLTYFQNEAQLEKSRLLSDRFSAERPKGSFSTLEIQRTEQGDSAMYLCASSHPRLAGVSANEQFFGPGTRLTVL.

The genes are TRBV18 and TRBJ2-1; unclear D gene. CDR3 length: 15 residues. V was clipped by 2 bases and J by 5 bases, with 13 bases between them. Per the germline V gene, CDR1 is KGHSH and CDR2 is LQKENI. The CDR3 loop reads CASSPYTAFNNEQFF. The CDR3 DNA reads TGTGCCAGCTCACCATACACAGCCTTCAACAATGAGCAGTTCTTC.

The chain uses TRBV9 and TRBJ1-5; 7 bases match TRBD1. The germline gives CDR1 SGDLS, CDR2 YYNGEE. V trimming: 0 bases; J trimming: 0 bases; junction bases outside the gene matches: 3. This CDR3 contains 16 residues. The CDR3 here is CASSVGTGDSNQPQHF. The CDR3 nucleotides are TGTGCCAGCAGCGTAGGGACAGGAGATAGCAATCAGCCCCAGCATTTT. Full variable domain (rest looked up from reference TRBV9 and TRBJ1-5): DSGVTQTPKHLITATGQRVTLRCSPRSGDLSVYWYQQSLDQGLQFLIQYYNGEERAKGNILERFSAQQFPDLHSELNLSSLELGDSALYFCASSVGTGDSNQPQHFGDGTRLSIL.

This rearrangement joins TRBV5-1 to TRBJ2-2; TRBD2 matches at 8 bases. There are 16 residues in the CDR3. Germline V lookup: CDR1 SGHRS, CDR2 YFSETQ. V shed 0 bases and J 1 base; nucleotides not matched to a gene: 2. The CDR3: CASSLGAGVNTGELFF. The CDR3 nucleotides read TGCGCCAGCAGCTTGGGAGCGGGGGTGAACACCGGGGAGCTGTTTTTT.

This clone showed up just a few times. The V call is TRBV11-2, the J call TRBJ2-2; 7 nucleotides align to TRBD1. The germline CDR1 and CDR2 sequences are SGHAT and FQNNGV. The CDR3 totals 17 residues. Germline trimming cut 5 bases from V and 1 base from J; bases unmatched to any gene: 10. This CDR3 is CASSPRGGPLNTGELFF. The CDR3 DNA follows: TGTGCCAGCAGCCCCCGAGGGGGCCCACTGAACACCGGGGAGCTGTTTTTT.

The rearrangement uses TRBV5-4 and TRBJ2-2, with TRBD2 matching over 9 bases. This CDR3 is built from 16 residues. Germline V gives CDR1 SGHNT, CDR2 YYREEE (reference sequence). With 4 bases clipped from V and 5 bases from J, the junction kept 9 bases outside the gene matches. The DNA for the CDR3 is TGTGCCAGCAGCACCCCATCGGCGGGAGGGACCGGGGAGCTGTTTTTT. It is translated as CASSTPSAGGTGELFF.

In DNA, the CDR3 is TGTGCCAGCAGCCAAGGGACAGGAACCTACGAGCAGTACTTC. It specifies CASSQGTGTYEQYF. V usage is TRBV6-6 and J usage is TRBJ2-7; 8 bases map to TRBD1. This CDR3 has 14 amino acids. Germline-derived CDR1 and CDR2 are MNHNY and SVGAGI (reference sequence). Trimming took 6 bases from V and 2 from J; bases not matched to a gene: 6.

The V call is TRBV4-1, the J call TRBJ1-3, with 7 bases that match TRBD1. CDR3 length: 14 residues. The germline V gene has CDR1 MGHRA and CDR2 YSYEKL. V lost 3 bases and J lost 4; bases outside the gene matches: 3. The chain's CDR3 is CASSQTGTGNTIYF. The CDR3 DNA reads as TGCGCCAGCAGCCAGACAGGGACAGGAAACACCATATATTTT.

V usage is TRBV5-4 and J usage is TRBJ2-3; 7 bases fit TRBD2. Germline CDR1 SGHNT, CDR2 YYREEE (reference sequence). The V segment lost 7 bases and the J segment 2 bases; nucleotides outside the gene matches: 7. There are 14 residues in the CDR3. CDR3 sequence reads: CASGRVGVTDTQYF. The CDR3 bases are TGTGCCAGCGGGAGGGTTGGGGTCACAGATACGCAGTATTTT.

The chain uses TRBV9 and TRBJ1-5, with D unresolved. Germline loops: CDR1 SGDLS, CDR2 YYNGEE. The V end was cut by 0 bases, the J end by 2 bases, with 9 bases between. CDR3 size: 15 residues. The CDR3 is CASSVEWRGNQPQHF. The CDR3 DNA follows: TGTGCCAGCAGCGTAGAATGGAGGGGCAATCAGCCCCAGCATTTT.

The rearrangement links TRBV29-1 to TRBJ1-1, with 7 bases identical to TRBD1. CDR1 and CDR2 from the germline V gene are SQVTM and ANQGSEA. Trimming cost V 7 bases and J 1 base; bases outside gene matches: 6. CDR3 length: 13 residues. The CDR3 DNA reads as TGCAGCGCCCAGGGGGGTGCGAACACTGAAGCTTTCTTT. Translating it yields CSAQGGANTEAFF.

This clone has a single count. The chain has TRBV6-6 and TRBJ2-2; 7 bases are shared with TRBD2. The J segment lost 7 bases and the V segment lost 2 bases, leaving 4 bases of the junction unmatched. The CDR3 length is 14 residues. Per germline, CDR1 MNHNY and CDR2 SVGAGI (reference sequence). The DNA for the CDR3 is TGTGCCAGCAGTTACCCTAGGGAGGGCGGGGAGCTGTTTTTT. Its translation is CASSYPREGGELFF.

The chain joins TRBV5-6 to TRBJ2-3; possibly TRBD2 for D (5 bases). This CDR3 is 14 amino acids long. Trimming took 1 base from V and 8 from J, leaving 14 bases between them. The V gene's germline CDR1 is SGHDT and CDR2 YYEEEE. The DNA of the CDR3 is TGTGCCAGCAGCTTGCGACTGACTACGGGTACGCAGTATTTT. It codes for CASSLRLTTGTQYF.

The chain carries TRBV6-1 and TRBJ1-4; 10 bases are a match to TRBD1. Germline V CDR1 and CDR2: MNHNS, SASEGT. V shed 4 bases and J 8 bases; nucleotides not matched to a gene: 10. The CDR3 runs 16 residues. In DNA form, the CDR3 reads TGTGCCAGCAGTGGAGAACGACAGGGGGCCGGGGAAAAACTGTTTTTT. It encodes CASSGERQGAGEKLFF.

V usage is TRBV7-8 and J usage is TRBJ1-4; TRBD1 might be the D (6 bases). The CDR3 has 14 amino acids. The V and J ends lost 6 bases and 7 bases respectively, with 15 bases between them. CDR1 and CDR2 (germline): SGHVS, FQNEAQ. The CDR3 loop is CASSFLGGREKLFF. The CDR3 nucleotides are TGTGCCAGCAGTTTTTTGGGGGGGCGTGAAAAACTGTTTTTT.

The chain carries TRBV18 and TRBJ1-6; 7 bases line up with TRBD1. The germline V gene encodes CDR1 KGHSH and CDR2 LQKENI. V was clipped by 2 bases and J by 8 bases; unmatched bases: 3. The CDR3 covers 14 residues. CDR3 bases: TGTGCCAGCTCACCAATTACAGGGGATTCACCCCTCCACTTT. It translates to CASSPITGDSPLHF.

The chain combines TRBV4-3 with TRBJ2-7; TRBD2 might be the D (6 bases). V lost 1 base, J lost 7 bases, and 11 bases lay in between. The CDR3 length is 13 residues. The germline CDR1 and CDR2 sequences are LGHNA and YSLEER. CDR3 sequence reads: CASSQARAGEQYF. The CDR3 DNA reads TGCGCCAGCAGCCAAGCAAGGGCGGGGGAGCAGTACTTC.

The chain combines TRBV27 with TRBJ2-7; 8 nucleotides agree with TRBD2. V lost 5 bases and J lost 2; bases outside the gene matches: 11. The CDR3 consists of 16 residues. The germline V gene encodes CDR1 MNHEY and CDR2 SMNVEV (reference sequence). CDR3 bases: TGTGCCAGCAGTCCCCAAACACTAGCGGAGCCCTACGAGCAGTACTTC. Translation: CASSPQTLAEPYEQYF.

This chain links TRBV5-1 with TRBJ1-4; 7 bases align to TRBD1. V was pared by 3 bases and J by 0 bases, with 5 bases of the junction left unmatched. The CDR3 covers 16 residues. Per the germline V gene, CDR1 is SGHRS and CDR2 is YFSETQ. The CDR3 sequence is CASSYDGTATNEKLFF. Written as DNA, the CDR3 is TGCGCCAGCAGCTACGACGGGACAGCAACTAATGAAAAACTGTTTTTT.

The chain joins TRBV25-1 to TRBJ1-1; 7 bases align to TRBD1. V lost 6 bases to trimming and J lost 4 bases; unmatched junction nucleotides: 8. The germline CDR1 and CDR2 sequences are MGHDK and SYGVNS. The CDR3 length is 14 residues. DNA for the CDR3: TGTGCCAGCAGGCAGACAGGGTCGGGCACTGAAGCTTTCTTT. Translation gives CASRQTGSGTEAFF. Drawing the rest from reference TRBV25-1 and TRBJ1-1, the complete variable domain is EADIYQTPRYLVIGTGKKITLECSQTMGHDKMYWYQQDPGMELHLIHYSYGVNSTEKGDLSSESTVSRIRTEHFPLTLESARPSHTSQYLCASRQTGSGTEAFFGQGTRLTVV.

The CDR3 DNA sequence: TGTGCCATACGGACAGGGAGCACAGATACGCAGTATTTT. Amino acid sequence: CAIRTGSTDTQYF. The chain is built from TRBV10-3 and TRBJ2-3; 8 nucleotides match TRBD1. This CDR3 is 13 amino acids long. Germline V gives CDR1 ENHRY, CDR2 SYGVKD. Trimming took 9 bases from V and 0 from J; bases not matched to a gene: 2.